This passage covers 19 T cell receptor beta chains from one sample sequenced in a study of metastatic and nonmetastatic thyroid tumors. There were no patients who had received any treatment before thyroid surgery. TCRdb recomputed clones from the PCR reads via MiXCR. The sample comprises about 93,000 clones, about 13% of which are singletons, and about 11% rests with the top ten. What was sequenced was blood. These TCRs come from a female donor with papillary thyroid cancer or a benign thyroid nodule (not recorded which). Some clones in this sample may be carry-over from other donors' samples.

This clone was seen many times. The chain employs TRBV12-3 or TRBV12-4 and TRBJ1-2, with 7 nucleotides matching TRBD1. The CDR3 runs 14 residues. Trimming took 3 bases from V and 3 from J; bases not matched to a gene: 4. The CDR3: CASSLGQGDYGYTF. CDR3 DNA sequence: TGTGCCAGCAGTTTGGGGCAGGGGGACTATGGCTACACCTTC.

The chain carries TRBV5-4 and TRBJ1-2; perhaps TRBD1 as D (6 bases). In germline, CDR1 is SGHNT, CDR2 YYREEE (reference sequence). Trimming shortened V by 4 bases and J by 3 bases, and 13 bases separated the two germline ends. The CDR3 contains 14 residues. In nucleotides, the CDR3 is TGTGCCAGCAGCCAGTACAGGGATGACTATGGCTACACCTTC. Amino acids: CASSQYRDDYGYTF.

The table lists this clone with many counts. The chain links TRBV20-1 to TRBJ1-1; 7 bases line up with TRBD1. CDR1 and CDR2 from the germline V gene are DFQATT and SNEGSKA (reference sequence). The CDR3 spans 11 residues. Trimming removed 5 bases from V and 9 bases from J; junction bases left unmatched: 6. This chain's CDR3 is CSARGQEQAFF. CDR3 in DNA: TGCAGTGCTCGAGGACAGGAACAAGCTTTCTTT.

This clone appeared a few times. The J gene is TRBJ1-1, the V gene TRBV5-4; no clear D gene. The CDR3 length is 15 residues. Trimming left V 4 bases short and J 1 base short, with 14 bases between. Germline V gene sequence: CDR1 SGHNT, CDR2 YYREEE (reference sequence). CDR3: CASSLSGGGNTEAFF. The CDR3 nucleotides read TGTGCCAGCAGCCTTTCCGGCGGAGGGAACACTGAAGCTTTCTTT.

This clone was seen repeatedly, ten times or more. The genes are TRBV5-6 and TRBJ2-3, with TRBD1 matching over 11 bases. Per germline, CDR1 SGHDT and CDR2 YYEEEE. Losses at the gene ends were 3 bases for V and 9 bases for J; bases not matched to a gene: 12. The CDR3 loop spans 16 amino acids. The CDR3: CASSSPGQGGSSTQYF. Here the CDR3 DNA reads TGTGCCAGCAGCTCTCCGGGACAGGGGGGGTCCAGCACGCAGTATTTT.

This clone was counted a few times. The chain carries TRBV28 and TRBJ2-7, with D hard to call. This CDR3 is 14 amino acids long. Trimming left V 6 bases short and J 7 bases short, with 19 bases between. Germline V gene sequence: CDR1 MDHEN, CDR2 SYDVKM. The CDR3 loop is CASRPTSVAMEQYF. The CDR3 DNA reads as TGTGCCAGCAGACCTACGAGCGTGGCTATGGAGCAGTACTTC.

This clone was observed a few times. One base away lies a much larger clone, so this may be a sequencing read error. The V call is TRBV6-1, the J call TRBJ1-4, with 7 bases identical to TRBD1. This CDR3 region has 17 residues. From germline, CDR1 is MNHNS and CDR2 SASEGT. For the CDR3, the DNA is TGTTCCAGCAGCCACAGGGGCCAGGTGCGACCTAATGAAAAACTGTTTTTT. Translating it yields CSSSHRGQVRPNEKLFF.

In this sample, this clone turned up many times. The junction and the germline gene differ at one end; a read error may be behind it. At the DNA level, this CDR3 is encoded by other sequences in the same sample as well. The CDR3 region is CASSVQGPNQPQHF. The CDR3 coding sequence is TGTGCCAGCAGCGTACAGGGTCCCAATCAACCCCAGCATTTT. The chain carries TRBV12-3 or TRBV12-4 and TRBJ1-5, with D maybe TRBD1 (6 bases). This CDR3 comprises 14 residues.

This clone showed up just a few times. The chain has TRBV6-1 and TRBJ1-1; D is ambiguous. Germline-derived CDR1 and CDR2 are MNHNS and SASEGT. CDR3 length equals 15 residues. The V and J ends lost 0 bases and 2 bases respectively, with 10 bases between them. This CDR3 reads CASSEAGDINTEAFF. The CDR3 DNA reads TGTGCCAGCAGTGAAGCAGGAGACATTAACACTGAAGCTTTCTTT.

This clone occurred many times. The V gene is TRBV28, the J gene TRBJ2-7; D unclear. The V end was cut by 3 bases, the J end by 3 bases, with 9 bases between. This CDR3 spans 13 amino acids. CDR1 is MDHEN and CDR2 is SYDVKM in the germline V gene. This CDR3 is CASSFGLFYEQYF. The CDR3 DNA is TGTGCCAGCAGTTTTGGGCTCTTCTACGAGCAGTACTTC.

This clone was seen many times. CDR3 amino acids: CASSLGQVADTQYF. In DNA, the CDR3 is TGTGCCAGCAGTTTAGGACAGGTGGCAGATACGCAGTATTTT. This chain links TRBV12-3 or TRBV12-4 with TRBJ2-3; D is perhaps TRBD1 (6 bases). The CDR3 extends over 14 amino acids. V lost 1 base and J 4 bases, leaving 9 bases between the germline ends.

This clone was seen many times. This rearrangement joins TRBV9 to TRBJ2-2; TRBD1 aligns across 10 bases. The germline V gene encodes CDR1 SGDLS and CDR2 YYNGEE. This CDR3 comprises 17 residues. The V gene end was trimmed by 4 bases and the J gene end by 4 bases; junction bases not matched to a gene: 10. This CDR3 reads CASSRPATGGATGELFF. The DNA for the CDR3 is TGTGCCAGCAGCCGTCCGGCGACAGGGGGCGCCACCGGGGAGCTGTTTTTT.

This clone was found many times. This chain links TRBV30 with TRBJ1-2; D perhaps matches TRBD1 (6 bases). V lost 0 bases, J lost 9 bases, and 17 bases lay in between. CDR3 length: 14 amino acids. The germline gives CDR1 GTSNPN, CDR2 SVGIG (reference sequence). Here the CDR3 DNA reads TGTGCCTGGAGTGTAGGTCAAGGGGGATTGAGCTACACCTTC. Its protein product is CAWSVGQGGLSYTF.

The chain recombines TRBV5-4 with TRBJ1-2; the D gene is possibly TRBD1 (6 bases). The germline CDR1 and CDR2 sequences are SGHNT and YYREEE (reference sequence). This CDR3 is 14 amino acids long. Trimming removed 4 bases at V and 3 bases at J, with 13 bases between. CDR3 in amino acids: CASSPRGQYYGYTF. For the CDR3, the DNA is TGTGCCAGCAGCCCCCGGGGACAATACTATGGCTACACCTTC.

This clone was observed at least ten times. The chain has TRBV4-2 and TRBJ2-1; 8 bases are a match to TRBD2. V lost 0 bases to trimming and J lost 8 bases; unmatched junction nucleotides: 12. The CDR3 is made up of 17 amino acids. Germline V CDR1 and CDR2: LGHNA, YNFKEQ. CDR3: CASSQEVSGGRLDEQFF. The DNA of the CDR3 is TGTGCCAGCAGCCAAGAAGTGAGTGGCGGGAGGTTGGATGAGCAGTTCTTC.

There are a few counts of this clone. One end of the junction does not line up with germline, which may come from a read error. For the CDR3, the DNA is TGTGTCAGCAGCGCTCGACCGGGACAGGGATTGGCGGGGTTTGGCTACACCTTC. It is translated as CVSSARPGQGLAGFGYTF. The chain recombines TRBV9 with TRBJ1-2, with 9 bases aligning to TRBD1. This CDR3 spans 18 amino acids. The germline V gene encodes CDR1 SGDLS and CDR2 YYNGEE.

The gene calls are TRBV5-1 and TRBJ1-6, with a tentative D call TRBD1 (5 bases). The CDR3 is 15 amino acids. V was clipped by 2 bases and J by 6 bases, with 12 bases between them. The germline V gene encodes CDR1 SGHRS and CDR2 YFSETQ. The CDR3 DNA reads as TGCGCCAGCAGCTTCCAGGGCTCGGGTAATTCACCCCTCCACTTT. This encodes CASSFQGSGNSPLHF.

The chain's CDR3 is CASSIIYGWLAGGNEQFF. CDR3 coding DNA: TGTGCCAGTAGTATTATTTATGGGTGGCTAGCGGGAGGAAATGAGCAGTTCTTC. The chain carries TRBV19 and TRBJ2-1, with 11 bases that match TRBD2. Germline V CDR1 and CDR2: LNHDA, SQIVND (reference sequence). The CDR3 runs to 18 residues. The V and J ends lost 3 bases and 7 bases, in that order; junction bases with no gene match: 14.

In its sample, this clone was seen many times. CDR3 in DNA: TGTGCCAGCAGTTCCGGGCTAGCGGGAGGTTACAATGAGCAGTTCTTC. Its translation: CASSSGLAGGYNEQFF. This chain links TRBV6-2 or TRBV6-3 with TRBJ2-1, with 11 bases that match TRBD2. Germline CDR1 and CDR2: MNHEY and SVGEGT. The V and J ends lost 4 bases and 4 bases, in that order; junction bases with no gene match: 6. The CDR3 contains 16 residues.